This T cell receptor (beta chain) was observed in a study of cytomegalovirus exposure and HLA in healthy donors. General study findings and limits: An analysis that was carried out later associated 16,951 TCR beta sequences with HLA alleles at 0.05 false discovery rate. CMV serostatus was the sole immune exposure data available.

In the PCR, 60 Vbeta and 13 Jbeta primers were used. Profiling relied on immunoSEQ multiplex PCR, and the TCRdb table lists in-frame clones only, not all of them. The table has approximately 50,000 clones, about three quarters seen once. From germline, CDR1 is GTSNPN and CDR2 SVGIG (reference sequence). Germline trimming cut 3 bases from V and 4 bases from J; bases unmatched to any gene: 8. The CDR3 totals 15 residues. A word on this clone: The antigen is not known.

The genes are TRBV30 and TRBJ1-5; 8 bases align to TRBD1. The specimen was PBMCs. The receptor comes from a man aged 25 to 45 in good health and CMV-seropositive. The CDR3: CAWRAPGQANQPQHF. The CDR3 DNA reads TGTGCCTGGAGGGCCCCGGGACAGGCAAATCAGCCCCAGCATTTT.